This T cell receptor (beta chain) is drawn from a study of blood T cell repertoires in COVID-19. Study-wide context: Specimens from acute and convalescent COVID-19 originated in the United States, Italy and Spain. Sample material is recorded as cDNA or gDNA derived from T cells, B-cell-depleted T cells, or PBMCs.

The data were produced by immunoSEQ multiplex PCR, yet TCRdb's version contains in-frame clones alone and is incomplete. The sample includes about 250,000 clones, about 91% of them seen just once. CDR1 LNHDA and CDR2 SQIVND come from the germline V gene (reference sequence). V lost 10 bases to trimming and J lost 3 bases, with 6 bases between them. This CDR3 spans 10 amino acids. The chain links TRBV19 to TRBJ1-1; no reliable D call. The sequence was obtained from a woman in her forties who had recovered from COVID-19. The sequenced sample consisted of peripheral blood. The CDR3 loop reads CATSDTEAFF. CDR3 nucleotide sequence: TGTGCCACCTCGGACACTGAAGCTTTCTTT. The full variable domain, completed using reference TRBV19 and TRBJ1-1, is DGGITQSPKYLFRKEGQNVTLSCEQNLNHDAMYWYRQDPGQGLRLIYYSQIVNDFQKGDIAEGYSVSREKKESFPLTVTSAQKNPTAFYLCATSDTEAFFGQGTRLTVV.